This TCR beta chain comes out of a study of long-term antiretroviral therapy in people with HIV. Version v3.0 of the immunoSEQ assay was performed at survey level. Only in-frame clones appear in the TCRdb table, and some are missing; sequencing was by immunoSEQ multiplex PCR. The sample lists 9,500 to 15,000 clones, under 85% occurring once. Germline CDR1 and CDR2: LNHDA and SQIVND (reference sequence). Trimming cost V 6 bases and J 0 bases, with 23 bases left between them. CDR3 size: 18 residues. The sequence derives from a man aged 40-49 years with HIV. Material: unsorted PBMCs, obtained 3.4 years after starting antiretroviral therapy. This chain links TRBV19 with TRBJ1-2, with D possibly being TRBD1 (6 bases). The CDR3 region has the DNA TGTGCCAGTAGACACCCCCGAGGGGGACTCGGTGCTAACTATGGCTACACCTTC. Translating it yields CASRHPRGGLGANYGYTF.